In this sample, the clone carrying this TCR beta chain is medium-sized. Other DNA sequences within the sample encode an identical CDR3. The sample comes from a study of shared clonotypes between healthy human individuals. Study at large: Per donor, CD8 memory used one plate, CD8 naive used two, CD4 memory used three and CD4 naive used three.

Germline V gives CDR1 DFQATT, CDR2 SNEGSKA (reference sequence). Trimming took off 3 bases at V and 7 bases at J, with 9 bases between the two ends. The CDR3 totals 11 residues. The study drew its donors from healthy HIV-negative adults without recent acute infections or vaccinations. Researchers partitioned CD4+ cells into CD45RA+ naive and CD45RA-negative memory subsets. It was at deep level that the assay was run. The data were produced by immunoSEQ multiplex PCR, yet TCRdb's version contains in-frame clones alone and is incomplete. Of 1 million to 1.3 million clones listed, 70% to 80% are singletons.

The material sequenced was memory CD4+ T cells from PBMCs. As for subset: CD45RA-negative fraction. The rearrangement links TRBV20-1 to TRBJ1-1; D ambiguous. The sequence was obtained from a man between 18 and 29 years old in good health. Some clones in this sample may be carry-over from other donors' samples. DNA for the CDR3: TGCAGTGCTAGTGCCAGAGATGAAGCTTTCTTT. Encoded protein: CSASARDEAFF.